What follows are 31 T cell receptor beta chains derived from one specimen sequenced in a study of molecular identifiers for immune sequencing clone quantification. TCRdb re-analysed the PCR reads in MiXCR, keeping a single row per CDR3 protein. The sample has approximately 550,000 distinct CDR3 sequences, approximately 25% seen once. The sample consisted of naive CD8+ T cells from blood, with Jurkat cell RNA spiked in. Subset noted: FACS-sorted CD8+CD4-CCR7+CD45RA+ naive T cells. These receptors all come from a human donor in good health. Some libraries in this study had Jurkat cell RNA spiked in.

This chain joins TRBV7-9 and TRBJ2-5; weak D call: TRBD2 (5 bases). Trimming removed 5 bases from V and 2 bases from J, with 15 bases in between. This CDR3 spans 15 amino acids. CDR1 and CDR2 from the germline V gene are SEHNR and FQNEAQ (reference sequence). The CDR3 loop reads CASSMDSRNQETQYF. In DNA, the CDR3 is TGTGCCAGCAGCATGGACTCGCGGAATCAAGAGACCCAGTACTTC.

V is TRBV6-1 and J is TRBJ2-3; D is undetermined. The CDR3 runs 16 residues. V lost 2 bases and J 0 bases, leaving 12 bases between the germline ends. CDR1 and CDR2 from the germline V gene are MNHNS and SASEGT. The CDR3 here is CASSENMYASTDTQYF. CDR3 DNA sequence: TGTGCCAGCAGTGAAAATATGTATGCTAGCACAGATACGCAGTATTTT.

In the case of this clonotype: This clone may be a read error of a much larger clone one base away. This chain joins TRBV5-6 and TRBJ2-1; D remains unclear. CDR3 length: 13 amino acids. Germline CDR1 and CDR2: SGHDT and YYEEEE. Trimming took 7 bases from V and 5 from J, leaving 13 bases between them. This CDR3 reads CASGPMTDNEQFF. In DNA, the CDR3 is TGTGCCAGCGGCCCAATGACGGACAATGAGCAGTTCTTC.

There are a few counts of this clonotype. The gene calls are TRBV20-1 and TRBJ1-2; D is possibly TRBD1 (5 bases). In germline, CDR1 is DFQATT, CDR2 SNEGSKA (reference sequence). V lost 3 bases and J lost 1, with 24 bases in between. The CDR3 length is 18 residues. Here the CDR3 DNA reads TGCAGTGCTAGTAACGTAGGGGAGAGACCCGGTCTTAACTATGGCTACACCTTC. Translating gives CSASNVGERPGLNYGYTF.

Concerning this clonotype itself: The conserved phenylalanine or tryptophan normally closing the CDR3 is absent here, so this likely arose from a read error. The chain carries TRBV4-1 and TRBJ2-1, with D maybe TRBD1 (5 bases). V was clipped by 3 bases and J by 5 bases, with 17 bases between them. This CDR3 has 16 amino acids. Germline-derived CDR1 and CDR2 are MGHRA and YSYEKL. CDR3 residues: CASSQQGSALDNEQFS. CDR3 DNA sequence: TGCGCCAGCAGCCAGCAGGGATCAGCTTTAGACAATGAGCAGTTCTCC.

A note on this clonotype: This sequence may be a read error, since a much larger clone differs from it by one base. The chain carries TRBV7-2 and TRBJ2-3; D not certain. CDR1 is SGHTA, CDR2 FQGNSA, per germline. The CDR3 contains 14 residues. Trimming shortened V by 4 bases and J by 5 bases, and 13 bases separated the two germline ends. Here the CDR3 DNA reads TGTGCCAGCAGCTCCTCGGCCCAAGGAGATACGCAGTATTTT. The encoded protein is CASSSSAQGDTQYF.

This chain links TRBV21-1 with TRBJ2-3; TRBD2 was called by the table and not checked on the DNA. TRBV21-1 is labeled a pseudogene. CDR3 length: 17 residues. The CDR3 DNA sequence: TGTGCCAGCAGCAAACGGTTAGCGGGATGGAGCACAGATACGCAGTATTTT. Residues: CASSKRLAGWSTDTQYF.

This clonotype was detected a few times. J is TRBJ2-7 and V is TRBV7-9; a weak D match, TRBD1 (6 bases). This CDR3 has 15 amino acids. V dropped 1 base and J dropped 1 base, with 11 bases sitting between them. Germline CDR1 is SEHNR and CDR2 is FQNEAQ (reference sequence). CDR3: CASSLGVGQSYEQYF. CDR3 nucleotides: TGTGCCAGCAGCTTAGGAGTCGGACAGTCCTACGAGCAGTACTTC.

This clonotype was seen ten or more times. The rearrangement links TRBV20-1 to TRBJ2-7; 8 bases line up with TRBD2. V trimming: 3 bases; J trimming: 5 bases; junction bases outside the gene matches: 9. Germline CDR1 reads DFQATT; CDR2 reads SNEGSKA (reference sequence). This CDR3 has 14 amino acids. CDR3 protein: CSARAGGALHEQYF. The CDR3, as DNA: TGCAGTGCTAGGGCGGGGGGAGCCCTCCACGAGCAGTACTTC.

Points on this clonotype: With a much larger clone just one base away, this may be a read error. The CDR3 carries no conserved terminal phenylalanine or tryptophan, so it likely arises from a read error. The CDR3 DNA reads as TGTGCCACCAGTGATGGGACTAGTTTCGATGAGCAGTTCCTC. Its translation is CATSDGTSFDEQFL. V and J are TRBV24-1 and TRBJ2-1; 8 positions match TRBD2. Germline trimming cut 3 bases from V and 8 bases from J; bases unmatched to any gene: 5. Germline V gene lookup returns CDR1 KGHDR and CDR2 SFDVKD. This CDR3 has 14 residues.

This clonotype was counted ten times or more. The chain's CDR3 is CASSLLLGPSTEAFF. CDR3 DNA sequence: TGTGCCAGCAGCTTACTGTTGGGGCCTAGCACTGAAGCTTTCTTT. The chain combines TRBV11-2 with TRBJ1-1; D might be TRBD1 (5 bases). Trimming removed 2 bases from V and 4 bases from J, with 14 bases in between. CDR1 is SGHAT and CDR2 is FQNNGV in the germline V gene. The CDR3 has 15 residues. The whole variable domain, filled in from reference TRBV11-2 and TRBJ1-1, reads EAGVAQSPRYKIIEKRQSVAFWCNPISGHATLYWYQQILGQGPKLLIQFQNNGVVDDSQLPKDRFSAERLKGVDSTLKIQPAKLEDSAVYLCASSLLLGPSTEAFFGQGTRLTVV.

This chain connects TRBV28 to TRBJ1-5; no firm D call. This CDR3 is built from 15 residues. Germline V gene data show CDR1 as MDHEN and CDR2 as SYDVKM. Between the trimmed V and J ends, which lost 7 bases and 0 bases, there was a span of 13 bases. CDR3 DNA sequence: TGTGCCAGCACCCCTGGCCAGGTTAGCAATCAGCCCCAGCATTTT. Its translation is CASTPGQVSNQPQHF. Full variable domain (rest looked up from reference TRBV28 and TRBJ1-5): DVKVTQSSRYLVKRTGEKVFLECVQDMDHENMFWYRQDPGLGLRLIYFSYDVKMKEKGDIPEGYSVSREKKERFSLILESASTNQTSMYLCASTPGQVSNQPQHFGDGTRLSIL.

This clonotype was observed a handful of times. The chain carries TRBV7-2 and TRBJ2-7; the D is unclear. This CDR3 is 12 amino acids long. Trimming removed 1 base from V and 6 bases from J, with 7 bases in between. CDR1 is SGHTA, CDR2 FQGNSA, per germline. The CDR3 sequence: CASSLDAVEQYF. CDR3 nucleotide sequence: TGTGCCAGCAGCTTAGATGCTGTCGAGCAGTACTTC.

The CDR3 DNA follows: TGTGCCAGCAGCTTAGCTTGGCAGGGGGCAATAAAGACCCAGTACTTC. It is translated as CASSLAWQGAIKTQYF. The genes are TRBV11-2 and TRBJ2-5, with 8 bases aligning to TRBD1. The CDR3 extends over 16 amino acids. The ends lost 1 base at V and 6 bases at J; junction bases unmatched: 10. Germline V gene sequence: CDR1 SGHAT, CDR2 FQNNGV.

This clonotype was recorded many times. The genes are TRBV27 and TRBJ2-3; D possibly corresponds to TRBD1 (6 bases). Germline CDR1 is MNHEY and CDR2 is SMNVEV (reference sequence). V lost 0 bases and J lost 4, with 8 bases in between. The CDR3 totals 14 residues. In DNA form, the CDR3 reads TGTGCCAGCAGTTTATCGGGGGCCTCAGATACGCAGTATTTT. Its translation is CASSLSGASDTQYF.

Note on this clonotype: Just one base apart from a much larger clone, this may be a read error. V and J are TRBV7-2 and TRBJ1-1; D might be TRBD1 (5 bases). Germline CDR1 SGHTA, CDR2 FQGNSA. Trimming shortened V by 2 bases and J by 6 bases, and 16 bases separated the two germline ends. The CDR3 runs 15 residues. CDR3 in DNA: TGTGCCAGCAGCTTATTCCGGGGCAGTGGAGCTGAAGCTTTCTTT. This translates into CASSLFRGSGAEAFF.

This clonotype turned up a few times. The J gene is TRBJ2-5, the V gene TRBV12-5; TRBD2 agrees at 11 bases. After removal of 7 bases from V and 5 bases from J, the junction contained 9 bases not matched to a gene. CDR3 length: 15 amino acids. The germline V gene has CDR1 LGHNT and CDR2 FRNRAP. The CDR3 loop reads CASALAGGPSETQYF. CDR3 in DNA: TGTGCTAGTGCTTTAGCGGGAGGGCCCTCGGAGACCCAGTACTTC. Full variable domain (remainder filled in from reference TRBV12-5 and TRBJ2-5): DARVTQTPRHKVTEMGQEVTMRCQPILGHNTVFWYRQTMMQGLELLAYFRNRAPLDDSGMPKDRFSAEMPDATLATLKIQPSEPRDSAVYFCASALAGGPSETQYFGPGTRLLVL.

The V gene is TRBV28, the J gene TRBJ2-3; 9 nucleotides agree with TRBD2. The CDR3 has 16 residues. From germline, CDR1 is MDHEN and CDR2 SYDVKM. Trimming took 2 bases from V and 0 from J; bases not matched to a gene: 3. The CDR3 sequence is CASSLPTSGSTDTQYF. CDR3 nucleotide sequence: TGTGCCAGCAGTTTACCGACTAGCGGCAGCACAGATACGCAGTATTTT.

This sequence joins TRBV6-2 or TRBV6-3 and TRBJ1-2; unclear D gene. V lost 2 bases and J lost 7, with 17 bases in between. The CDR3 runs 15 residues. From germline, CDR1 is MNHEY and CDR2 SVGEGT. This CDR3 is CASSYDGNGYGGYTF. DNA of the CDR3: TGTGCCAGCAGTTACGATGGAAACGGTTATGGTGGCTACACCTTC.

Details on this clonotype: A much larger clonotype is one base distant, so this may be a read error. The chain recombines TRBV14 with TRBJ2-4; TRBD1 agrees at 8 bases. This CDR3 is 17 amino acids long. With 4 bases clipped from V and 5 bases from J, the junction kept 13 bases outside the gene matches. From germline, CDR1 is SGHDN and CDR2 FVKESK. CDR3 nucleotide sequence: TGTGCCAGCAGCCGCATGACAGGGGCCCGAAGTGAAAACATTCAGTACTTC. This sequence encodes CASSRMTGARSENIQYF.

This clonotype has a count of ten or more. This chain connects TRBV29-1 to TRBJ2-7, with D perhaps assigned TRBD1 or TRBD2 (5 bases each). CDR1 is SQVTM and CDR2 is ANQGSEA in the germline V gene. With 8 bases removed from V and 4 bases from J, the gap between germline ends came to 12 bases. The CDR3 loop spans 11 amino acids. In nucleotides, the CDR3 is TGCAGCACCGGGACGGAATACGAGCAGTACTTC. Translating it yields CSTGTEYEQYF.

Ten or more counts support this clonotype. J is TRBJ2-7 and V is TRBV30, with D unclear. Trimming shortened V by 4 bases and J by 3 bases, and 7 bases separated the two germline ends. CDR1 is GTSNPN and CDR2 is SVGIG in the germline V gene (reference sequence). The CDR3 extends over 11 amino acids. The CDR3 nucleotides are TGTGCCTGGAAAACCATCTACGAGCAGTACTTC. As protein: CAWKTIYEQYF.

The chain recombines TRBV4-1 with TRBJ2-7, with no clear D. This CDR3 spans 16 amino acids. CDR1 is MGHRA, CDR2 YSYEKL, per germline. The V and J ends lost 0 bases and 3 bases respectively, with 15 bases between them. The CDR3 nucleotides read TGCGCCAGCAGCCAAGAAGGCCCACTTGGGGACTACGAGCAGTACTTC. Its translation: CASSQEGPLGDYEQYF.

This clonotype showed up just a few times. This sequence joins TRBV20-1 and TRBJ2-7; D ambiguous. From germline, CDR1 is DFQATT and CDR2 SNEGSKA (reference sequence). Trimming took off 3 bases at V and 2 bases at J, with 11 bases between the two ends. The CDR3 totals 13 residues. The DNA of the CDR3 is TGCAGTGCTAGGGTCTCAGGTACCTACGAGCAGTACTTC. Its protein product is CSARVSGTYEQYF.

This sequence joins TRBV19 and TRBJ2-5, with TRBD2 matching 7 bases. V dropped 6 bases and J dropped 3; count of bases not matched to a gene: 16. The CDR3 has 17 amino acids. Germline CDR1 reads LNHDA; CDR2 reads SQIVND (reference sequence). CDR3 coding DNA: TGTGCCAGTAGCCGCCGGGTGGATGGGGGGGTGGAAGAGACCCAGTACTTC. Translated: CASSRRVDGGVEETQYF.

The gene calls are TRBV19 and TRBJ1-1; maybe TRBD1 (5 bases). Germline V lookup: CDR1 LNHDA, CDR2 SQIVND (reference sequence). This CDR3 has 13 residues. V gave up 7 bases and J gave up 3 bases, with 12 bases separating them. This chain's CDR3 is CASKRRGDTEAFF. The CDR3 nucleotides are TGTGCCAGTAAAAGACGGGGGGACACTGAAGCTTTCTTT.

As regards this clonotype: A much larger clone lies one base from this, so it may be a read error. The chain carries TRBV7-9 and TRBJ2-2; no reliable D call. From germline, CDR1 is SEHNR and CDR2 FQNEAQ (reference sequence). The CDR3 is 14 residues long. The V end lost 1 base, the J end lost 6 bases, and 9 bases lay between the germline ends. The CDR3 nucleotides are TGTGCCAGCAGCTTAGATAGGCCGCCCGGGGAGCTGTTTTTT. Translation: CASSLDRPPGELFF.

A few counts support this clonotype. The V call is TRBV20-1, the J call TRBJ2-5; 7 bases agree with TRBD2. With 4 bases clipped from V and 3 bases from J, the junction kept 2 bases outside the gene matches. Germline V lookup: CDR1 DFQATT, CDR2 SNEGSKA (reference sequence). The CDR3 covers 12 residues. CDR3 loop: CSATSGEETQYF. In DNA, the CDR3 is TGCAGTGCTACCAGCGGGGAAGAGACCCAGTACTTC.

This clonotype was seen a few times. The CDR3 loop reads CASGLTYEQFF. Written as DNA, the CDR3 is TGTGCTAGTGGTTTGACATATGAGCAGTTCTTC. The rearrangement joins TRBV12-5 to TRBJ2-1, with unresolved D. The V gene's germline CDR1 is LGHNT and CDR2 FRNRAP. Trimming pared 2 bases from V and 8 bases from J, leaving 4 bases between. This CDR3 spans 11 amino acids.

This clonotype was seen many times. This chain links TRBV19 with TRBJ1-1; the match to TRBD1 covers 7 bases. The germline V gene has CDR1 LNHDA and CDR2 SQIVND (reference sequence). This CDR3 spans 13 amino acids. Losses at the gene ends were 2 bases for V and 3 bases for J; bases not matched to a gene: 0. The CDR3 spells CASSIQGDTEAFF. CDR3 coding DNA: TGTGCCAGTAGTATACAGGGGGACACTGAAGCTTTCTTT. Using reference TRBV19 and TRBJ1-1 for the parts outside the CDR3, the full variable domain is DGGITQSPKYLFRKEGQNVTLSCEQNLNHDAMYWYRQDPGQGLRLIYYSQIVNDFQKGDIAEGYSVSREKKESFPLTVTSAQKNPTAFYLCASSIQGDTEAFFGQGTRLTVV.

This clonotype has ten or more counts. This chain connects TRBV29-1 to TRBJ2-7, with D tentatively TRBD2 (6 bases). V was pared by 5 bases and J by 6 bases, with 11 bases between. Germline V gene data show CDR1 as SQVTM and CDR2 as ANQGSEA. The CDR3 is 11 amino acids. CDR3 DNA: TGCAGCGTTAATATCGGGGGCGAGCAGTACTTC. This translates into CSVNIGGEQYF.